This T cell receptor (beta chain) derives from a study of identical twins. Study results and limitations: Models came in too low on out-of-frame TCR alpha sharing in monozygotic twins. Findings depended on cross-sectional statistics rather than tracking the same donors. Some out-of-frame alpha sequences were shared by twins, and these showed excess low generation probability.

This clonotype has more than one count but fewer than ten. Its antigen remains unidentified. CDR3 length: 16 amino acids. Germline V CDR1 and CDR2: ENHRY, SYGVKD. Trimming left V 2 bases short and J 5 bases short, with 15 bases between. TCRdb re-called the 5' RACE reads through MiXCR, storing one row per CDR3 protein. The sample yields hundreds of thousands of distinct CDR3 sequences, 18% seen once. Separately, the same data were catalogued under a study of T cells expressing NK-cell markers. From that report: Also leading the CD3+CD56-NKG2C+ fraction in a few donors were these clonotypes.

This chain joins TRBV10-3 and TRBJ2-2; D assignment may be TRBD1 or TRBD2 (6 bases each). The sequence was obtained from a woman aged 18-29 years in good health. The specimen sequenced was PBMCs. CDR3 DNA: TGTGCCATCAGTGAGCAAGGGGGACTCCTAACCGGGGAGCTGTTTTTT. Amino acid sequence: CAISEQGGLLTGELFF.